This is a list of T cell receptor beta chains from one sample in a study of blood T cell repertoires in COVID-19. The data were produced by immunoSEQ multiplex PCR, yet TCRdb's version contains in-frame clones alone and is incomplete. The sample carries roughly 190,000 clones, around nine tenths recorded once. Input material: peripheral blood. The receptors were gathered from a man aged 40-50 years with active or convalescent COVID-19. CDR3s include the opening cysteine and the closing phenylalanine or tryptophan. A D gene is named only where the DNA matches it firmly. Rows give clone size only sometimes, using once, few, many, or a class for an expanded clone.

.,TRBJ2-1,TRBV7-2,.,TGTGCCAGCAGCTTAGTTAACCAAGGGGTCGGTGAGCAGTTCTTC,CASSLVNQGVGEQFF
.,TRBJ2-3,TRBV20-1,.,TGCAGTGCTAGTGGGACCTGGGGCGGGGAACGCACAGATACGCAGTATTTT,CSASGTWGGERTDTQYF
few,TRBJ1-5,TRBV5-1,.,TGCGCCAGCAGCTTGGCCGCGGGGATCAATCAGCCCCAGCATTTT,CASSLAAGINQPQHF
.,TRBJ1-1,TRBV19,TRBD1,TGTGCCACCTCAATAGGGGGCATGGTACGTACTGAAGCTTTCTTT,CATSIGGMVRTEAFF
.,TRBJ2-7,TRBV23-1,TRBD2,TGCGCCAGCAGTCATGGACTAGCGGGAGAGTTCCCCTACGAGCAGTACTTC,CASSHGLAGEFPYEQYF
.,TRBJ2-1,TRBV5-3,TRBD1,TGTGCCAGAAGCTTGGCCTCCGACACAGGGGACACCTACAATGAGCAGTTCTTC,CARSLASDTGDTYNEQFF
.,TRBJ1-3,TRBV6-4,.,TGTGCCAGCAGGGCCGAGGTCCTTGAGAACCTCTCTGGAAACACCATATATTTT,CASRAEVLENLSGNTIYF
.,TRBJ2-2,TRBV11-3,.,TGTGCCAGCAGCTTAGCAGGCCCCGGGGAGCTGTTTTTT,CASSLAGPGELFF
once,TRBJ2-5,TRBV6-2/TRBV6-3,TRBD1,TGTGCCAGCAGTTACTCTTTGTCGCCAGGGGGCGAGGAGACCCAGTACTTC,CASSYSLSPGGEETQYF
.,TRBJ2-5,TRBV25-1,TRBD2,TGTGCCAGCTCCCGGACTAGCGGGACCTGGGCTTATCAAGAGACCCAGTACTTC,CASSRTSGTWAYQETQYF
.,TRBJ1-1,TRBV29-1,.,TGCAGCGTTTTACCTCTAGGGGCGAACACTGAAGCTTTCTTT,CSVLPLGANTEAFF
.,TRBJ2-5,TRBV11-3,TRBD1,TGTGCCAGCAGTCGGACAGGGCAAGAGACCCAGTACTTC,CASSRTGQETQYF
.,TRBJ2-7,TRBV12-2,.,TGTGCAAGTCGCTCCATAAAACGATACAGGGGGCGTCTGATGTTGCAGTACTTC,CASRSIKRYRGRLMLQYF
once,TRBJ2-3,TRBV20-1,.,TGCAGTGCTAGTTTAGCTTCGGATACGCAGTATTTT,CSASLASDTQYF
few,TRBJ2-5,TRBV23-1,.,TGCGCCAGCAACCGTACAGGGCACGCAGAGACCCAGTACTTC,CASNRTGHAETQYF
.,TRBJ2-2,TRBV19,.,TGTGCCAGTCGGGACTCCAAGAACACCGGGGAGCTGTTTTTT,CASRDSKNTGELFF
.,TRBJ1-6,TRBV7-2,.,TGTGCCAGCAGCTTATTACGGGGGACCAATTCACCCCTCCACTTT,CASSLLRGTNSPLHF
.,TRBJ1-1,TRBV18,.,TGTGCCAGCTCCCGTACGTCAATCCCGGGACAACAGAACACTGAAGCTTTCTTT,CASSRTSIPGQQNTEAFF
.,TRBJ1-1,TRBV6-1,.,TGTGCCAGCAGTGAACTAGGGGTAGGCCTAATGAACACTGAAGCTTTCTTT,CASSELGVGLMNTEAFF
.,TRBJ2-7,TRBV5-4,.,TGTGCCAGCAGCCACAGGGTAAGAGGGCACGAGCAGTACTTC,CASSHRVRGHEQYF
.,TRBJ1-6,TRBV21-1,.,TGTGCCAGCAGCAAAAGGGACAGGGAAGGGTTAAATAATTCACCCCTCCACTTT,CASSKRDREGLNNSPLHF
.,TRBJ1-5,TRBV6-5,.,TGTGCCAGCAGTCCCGACACCTTCGGCAATCAGCCCCAGCATTTT,CASSPDTFGNQPQHF
few,TRBJ2-3,TRBV6-5,.,TGTGCCACCCGGGGGGCGGGAATCGCAGATACGCAGTATTTT,CATRGAGIADTQYF
.,TRBJ1-2,TRBV6-5,TRBD1,TGTGCCAGCAGTTACTCAGGGACAGGGAACTATGGCTACACCTTC,CASSYSGTGNYGYTF
.,TRBJ1-5,TRBV16,.,TGTGCCAGCAGCCAACAGGGGTGGGGCAATCAGCCCCAGCATTTT,CASSQQGWGNQPQHF
.,TRBJ2-1,TRBV12-5,TRBD1,TGTGCTAGTGGTTTGGCCACCGGGACAGGGGGATTTAATGAGCAGTTCTTC,CASGLATGTGGFNEQFF
medium-sized,TRBJ2-7,TRBV14,TRBD1,TGTGCCAGCAGACTAAACCAGGGGGCGCAGCAGTACTTC,CASRLNQGAQQYF
few,TRBJ1-1,TRBV7-9,.,TGTGCCAGCAGCTTAGTGGTAGGGGGCACTGAAGCTTTCTTT,CASSLVVGGTEAFF
once,TRBJ1-1,TRBV20-1,.,TGCAGTGCTAGTCAGATCCCGGGCACTGAAGCTTTCTTT,CSASQIPGTEAFF
.,TRBJ2-1,TRBV19,.,TGTGCCAGTAGCCCGAGGAGGGGCAACCACAATGAGCAGTTCTTC,CASSPRRGNHNEQFF
.,TRBJ2-7,TRBV6-2/TRBV6-3,.,TGTGCCAGCAGCAATACCAGGTACGAGCAGTACTTC,CASSNTRYEQYF
few,TRBJ1-5,TRBV4-2,.,TGTGCCAGCAGCCAAGATAGATGGGCATGGCCCCAGCATTTT,CASSQDRWAWPQHF
.,TRBJ2-7,TRBV18,.,TGTGCCAGCTCACCATCGTACCAACCCATCAACTATAACGAGCAGTACTTC,CASSPSYQPINYNEQYF
.,TRBJ2-5,TRBV5-4,TRBD2,TGTGCCAGCAGCTTGCGGGTAGCGGGAGGGTACGAGACCCAGTACTTC,CASSLRVAGGYETQYF
.,TRBJ2-4,TRBV6-2/TRBV6-3,.,TGTGCCAGCAGTGTCCCGTTAGTAGAGGCCAAAAACATTCAGTACTTC,CASSVPLVEAKNIQYF
.,TRBJ1-1,TRBV30,.,TGTGCCTGGATAGTCCCTGAAGCTTTCTTT,CAWIVPEAFF
.,TRBJ1-6,TRBV11-2,TRBD1,TGTGCCAGCAGACAGGGACAGGAAATGAATTCACCCCTCCACTTT,CASRQGQEMNSPLHF
.,TRBJ1-1,TRBV29-1,TRBD1,TGCAGCGCCGGACAGGGTGGGACTGAAGCTTTCTTT,CSAGQGGTEAFF
.,TRBJ1-4,TRBV10-3,.,TGTGCCATCAGTGAGTCAATTGTAGATAATGAAAAACTGTTTTTT,CAISESIVDNEKLFF
.,TRBJ2-7,TRBV7-3,TRBD1,TGTGCCAGCAGCTACGCGGGACAGGGGGCCCCCTACGAGCAGTACTTC,CASSYAGQGAPYEQYF
.,TRBJ1-2,TRBV7-9,.,TGTGCCAGCAGCTCCCCGTCGTCAGGGAATCATGGCTACACCTTC,CASSSPSSGNHGYTF
.,TRBJ1-1,TRBV7-9,.,TGTGCCAGCAGCCACGGAGGGTTTATGAACACTGAAGCTTTCTTT,CASSHGGFMNTEAFF
.,TRBJ1-1,TRBV12-3/TRBV12-4,.,TGTGCCAGCAGGCCACAGGGCACTGAAGCTTTCTTT,CASRPQGTEAFF
.,TRBJ2-7,TRBV6-2/TRBV6-3,TRBD1,TGTGCCAGCAGTTACTCTCTCGGGACAGGGGCCTACGAGCAGTACTTC,CASSYSLGTGAYEQYF
.,TRBJ1-4,TRBV30,.,TGTGCCTGGAGAAATCAGGGAGGCGAAAAACTGTTTTTT,CAWRNQGGEKLFF
.,TRBJ2-7,TRBV7-9,.,TGTGCCAGCAGCCGAGCGGGTAGCTCCTACGAGCAGTACTTC,CASSRAGSSYEQYF
.,TRBJ1-2,TRBV30,TRBD1,TGTGCCTGGAGTTATCTCCACAGGGGACATGGCTACACCTTC,CAWSYLHRGHGYTF
once,TRBJ1-5,TRBV2,TRBD1,TGTGCCAGCAGTGATTTTCTGGGCAGGGGGAAATATCAGCCCCAGCATTTT,CASSDFLGRGKYQPQHF
.,TRBJ1-1,TRBV2,.,TGTGCCAGCAGTGAAGCGTCAGGGGAATCGCGTGCTGAAGCTTTCTTT,CASSEASGESRAEAFF
.,TRBJ2-3,TRBV24-1,TRBD2,TGTGCCACCAGTGACCAGACTAGCGAGAGGCCAGATACGCAGTATTTT,CATSDQTSERPDTQYF
.,TRBJ2-5,TRBV12-5,.,TGTGCTAGTGGTGGGGGCCGGGAGACCCAGTACTTC,CASGGGRETQYF
.,TRBJ1-4,TRBV6-2/TRBV6-3,TRBD1,TGTGCCAGCAGCCGATGGGACAGAACTAATGAAAAACTGTTTTTT,CASSRWDRTNEKLFF
.,TRBJ1-3,TRBV11-3,.,TGTGCCAGCAGACCAACCCAGGGATTTGGAAACACCATATATTTT,CASRPTQGFGNTIYF
.,TRBJ2-7,TRBV19,TRBD2,TGTGCCAGTAGCTCCAGGACTAGCGGGATCTACGAGCAGTACTTC,CASSSRTSGIYEQYF
.,TRBJ2-3,TRBV5-1,TRBD1,TGCGCCAGCAGCTCAAGACAGGGTCAGGATACGCAGTATTTT,CASSSRQGQDTQYF
.,TRBJ1-5,TRBV2,TRBD1,TGTGCCAGCAGCGGACAGGGGAATCAGCCCCAGCATTTT,CASSGQGNQPQHF
.,TRBJ2-1,TRBV19,TRBD1,TGTGCCAGTAGTAGCATCGGACAGGGGTCCTACAATGAGCAGTTCTTC,CASSSIGQGSYNEQFF